The text below deals with one T cell receptor (beta chain). Its antigen is currently unknown. CDR1 and CDR2 (germline): SGDLS, YYNGEE. The CDR3 is 14 residues long. The ends were cut back, 2 bases at V and 6 bases at J, with 12 bases in the middle. This entry is derived from a study of cytomegalovirus exposure and HLA in healthy donors. Findings of the study overall: Association of a missense DCLRE1C variant with TCR beta V- and J-gene trimming was reported in a later analysis.

Both 60 Vbeta primers and 13 Jbeta primers went into the PCR. Using immunoSEQ multiplex PCR, the repertoire was profiled, and TCRdb retains in-frame clones only, with some absent. The sample includes 150,000 or so clones, about 75% seen only once; the top ten take roughly 2%. The specimen was PBMCs. V and J are TRBV9 and TRBJ2-1; the D is unclear. The clonotype originates from a female donor in good health and CMV-seronegative. The CDR3 DNA reads TGTGCCAGCAGCGTTTCTTCCGGTGGCAATGAGCAGTTCTTC. Translated: CASSVSSGGNEQFF.